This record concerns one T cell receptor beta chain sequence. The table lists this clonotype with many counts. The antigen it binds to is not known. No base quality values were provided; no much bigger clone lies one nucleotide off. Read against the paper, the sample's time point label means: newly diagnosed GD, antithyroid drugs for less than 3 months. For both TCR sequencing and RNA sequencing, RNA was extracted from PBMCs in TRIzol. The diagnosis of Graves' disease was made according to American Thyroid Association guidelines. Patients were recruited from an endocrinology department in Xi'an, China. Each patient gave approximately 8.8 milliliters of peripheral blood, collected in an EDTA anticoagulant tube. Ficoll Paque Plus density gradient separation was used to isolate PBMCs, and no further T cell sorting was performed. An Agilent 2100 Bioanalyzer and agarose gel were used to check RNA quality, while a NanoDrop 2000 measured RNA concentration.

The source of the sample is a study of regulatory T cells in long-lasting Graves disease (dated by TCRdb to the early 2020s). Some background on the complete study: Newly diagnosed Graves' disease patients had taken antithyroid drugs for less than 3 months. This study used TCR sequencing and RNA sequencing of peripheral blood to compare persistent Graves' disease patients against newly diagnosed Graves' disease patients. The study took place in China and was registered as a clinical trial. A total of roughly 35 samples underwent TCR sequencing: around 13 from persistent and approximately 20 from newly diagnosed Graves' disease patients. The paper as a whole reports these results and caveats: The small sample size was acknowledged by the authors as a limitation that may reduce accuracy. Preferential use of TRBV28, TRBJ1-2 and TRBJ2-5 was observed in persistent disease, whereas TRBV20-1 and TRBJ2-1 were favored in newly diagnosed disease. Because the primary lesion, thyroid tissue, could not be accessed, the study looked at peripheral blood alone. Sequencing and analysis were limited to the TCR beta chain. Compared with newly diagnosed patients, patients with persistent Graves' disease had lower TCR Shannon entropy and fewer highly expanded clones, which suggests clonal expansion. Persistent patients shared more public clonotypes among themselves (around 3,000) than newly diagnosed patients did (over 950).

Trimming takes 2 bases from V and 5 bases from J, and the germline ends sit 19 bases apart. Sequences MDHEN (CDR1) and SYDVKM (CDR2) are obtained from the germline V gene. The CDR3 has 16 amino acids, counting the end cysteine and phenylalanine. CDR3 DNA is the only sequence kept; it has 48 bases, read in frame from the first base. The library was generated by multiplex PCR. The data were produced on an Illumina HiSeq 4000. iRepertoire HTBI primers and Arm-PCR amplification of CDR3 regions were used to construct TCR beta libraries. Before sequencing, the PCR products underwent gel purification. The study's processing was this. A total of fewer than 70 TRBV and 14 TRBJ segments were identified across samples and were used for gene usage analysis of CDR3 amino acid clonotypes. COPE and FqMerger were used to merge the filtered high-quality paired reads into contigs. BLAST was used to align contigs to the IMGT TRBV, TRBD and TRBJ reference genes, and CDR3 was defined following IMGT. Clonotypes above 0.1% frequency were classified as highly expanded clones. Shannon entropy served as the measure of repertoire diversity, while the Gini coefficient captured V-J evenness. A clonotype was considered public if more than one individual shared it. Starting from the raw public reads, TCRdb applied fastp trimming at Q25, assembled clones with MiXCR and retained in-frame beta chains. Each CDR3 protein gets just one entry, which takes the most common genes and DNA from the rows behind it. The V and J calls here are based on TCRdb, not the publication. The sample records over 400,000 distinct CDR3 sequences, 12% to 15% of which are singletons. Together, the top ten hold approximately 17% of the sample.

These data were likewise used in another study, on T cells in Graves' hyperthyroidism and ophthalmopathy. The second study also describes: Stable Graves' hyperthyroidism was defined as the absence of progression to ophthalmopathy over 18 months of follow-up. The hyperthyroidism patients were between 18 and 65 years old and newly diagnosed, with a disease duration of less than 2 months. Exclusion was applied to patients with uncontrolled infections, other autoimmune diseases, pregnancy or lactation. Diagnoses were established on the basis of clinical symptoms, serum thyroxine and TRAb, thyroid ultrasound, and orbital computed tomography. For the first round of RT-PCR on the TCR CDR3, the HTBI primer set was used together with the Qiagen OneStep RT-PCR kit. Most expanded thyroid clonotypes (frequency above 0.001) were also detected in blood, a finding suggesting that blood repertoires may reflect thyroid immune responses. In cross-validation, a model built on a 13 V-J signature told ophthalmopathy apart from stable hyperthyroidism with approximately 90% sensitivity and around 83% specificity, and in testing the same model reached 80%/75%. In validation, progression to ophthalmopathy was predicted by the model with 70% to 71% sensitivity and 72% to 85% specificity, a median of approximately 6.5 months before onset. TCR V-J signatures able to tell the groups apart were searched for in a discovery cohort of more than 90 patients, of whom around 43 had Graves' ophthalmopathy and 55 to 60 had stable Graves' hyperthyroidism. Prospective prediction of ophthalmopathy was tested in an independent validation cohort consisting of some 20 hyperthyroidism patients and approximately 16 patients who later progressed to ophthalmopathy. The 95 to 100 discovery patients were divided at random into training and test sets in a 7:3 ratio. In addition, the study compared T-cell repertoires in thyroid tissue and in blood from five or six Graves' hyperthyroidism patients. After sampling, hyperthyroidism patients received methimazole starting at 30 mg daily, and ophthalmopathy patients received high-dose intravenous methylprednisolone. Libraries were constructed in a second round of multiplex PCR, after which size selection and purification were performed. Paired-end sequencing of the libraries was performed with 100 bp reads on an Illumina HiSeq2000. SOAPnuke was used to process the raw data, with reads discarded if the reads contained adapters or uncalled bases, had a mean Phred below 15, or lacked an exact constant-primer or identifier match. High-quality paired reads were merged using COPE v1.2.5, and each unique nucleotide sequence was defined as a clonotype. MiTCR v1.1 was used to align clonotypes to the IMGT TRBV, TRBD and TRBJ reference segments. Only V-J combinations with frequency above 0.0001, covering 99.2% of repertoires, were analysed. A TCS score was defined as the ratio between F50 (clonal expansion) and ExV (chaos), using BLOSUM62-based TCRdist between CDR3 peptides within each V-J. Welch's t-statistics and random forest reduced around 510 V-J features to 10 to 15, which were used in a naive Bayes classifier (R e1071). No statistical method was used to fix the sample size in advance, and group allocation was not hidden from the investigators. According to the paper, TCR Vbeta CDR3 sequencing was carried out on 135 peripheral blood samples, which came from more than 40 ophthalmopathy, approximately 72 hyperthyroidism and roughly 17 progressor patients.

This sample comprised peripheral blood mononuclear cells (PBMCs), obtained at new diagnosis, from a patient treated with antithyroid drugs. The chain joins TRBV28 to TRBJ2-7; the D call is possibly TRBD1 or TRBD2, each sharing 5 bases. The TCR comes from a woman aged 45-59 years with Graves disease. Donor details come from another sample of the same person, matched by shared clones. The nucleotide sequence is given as TGTGCCAGCAGTTTAGCTACCGGGGCCAAGTCCCACGAGCAGTACTTC. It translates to CASSLATGAKSHEQYF.